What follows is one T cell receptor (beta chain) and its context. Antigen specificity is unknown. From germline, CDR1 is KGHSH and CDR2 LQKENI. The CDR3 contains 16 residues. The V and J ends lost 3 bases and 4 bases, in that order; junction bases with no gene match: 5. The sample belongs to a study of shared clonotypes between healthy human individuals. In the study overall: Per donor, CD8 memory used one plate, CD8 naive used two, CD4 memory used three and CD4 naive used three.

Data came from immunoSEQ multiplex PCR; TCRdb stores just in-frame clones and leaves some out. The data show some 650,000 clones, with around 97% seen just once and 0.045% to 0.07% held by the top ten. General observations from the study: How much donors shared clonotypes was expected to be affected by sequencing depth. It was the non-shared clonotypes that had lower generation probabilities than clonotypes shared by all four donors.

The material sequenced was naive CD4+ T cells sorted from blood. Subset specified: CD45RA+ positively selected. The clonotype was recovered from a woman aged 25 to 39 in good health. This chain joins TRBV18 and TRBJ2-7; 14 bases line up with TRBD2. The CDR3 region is CASSPGTSGRMYEQYF. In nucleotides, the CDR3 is TGTGCCAGCTCACCGGGGACTAGCGGGAGAATGTACGAGCAGTACTTC.